The T cell receptor (beta chain) described here comes from a study of T cell responses to AZD1222 COVID-19 vaccine. Study-wide results and caveats: None of the repertoires were sampled until the peak T cell response had passed. Spike-specific TCR breadth and depth grew following two AZD1222 doses. Among vaccine-associated CD4 TCRs, coverage spanned spike, with dominance at 160-218 and 743-854.

The repertoire was sequenced with immunoSEQ multiplex PCR; TCRdb's copy has only in-frame clones and lacks some. The sample includes just over 150,000 clones, 87% of them seen just once. The V end lost 2 bases, the J end lost 4 bases, and 12 bases lay between the germline ends. CDR3 size: 15 residues. Germline-derived CDR1 and CDR2 are KGHSH and LQKENI. Second-dose intervals of approximately 4 or approximately 12 weeks were pooled. In the case of this clone: No antigen is known for it.

Sequences were derived from peripheral blood, sampled 28 days after the second AZD1222 dose. The chain carries TRBV18 and TRBJ1-3; D remains ambiguous. This receptor was taken from an adult who received the AZD1222 COVID-19 vaccine. The CDR3 sequence: CASSPRPIIGNTIYF. The CDR3 DNA sequence: TGTGCCAGCTCACCAAGACCCATAATCGGAAACACCATATATTTT.